This TCR beta chain was identified in a study of OX40 agonist ivuxolimab in advanced cancers. Study-level information: Earlier treatment with anti-PD-1, anti-PD-L1 or anti-CTLA-4 was permitted, and over 35% had received some. Study-wide findings and caveats: Clonal expansion was seen in CD4+ and CD8+ blood T cells by week 6 at 0.1 to 3.0 mg/kg. The antigens recognized by the expanded peripheral T cells, that is their antigen specificity, were not determined.

Here immunoSEQ multiplex PCR was the method, and the copy in TCRdb shows in-frame clones only, minus some. The sample has tens of thousands of clones; nearly 90% are singletons. Sampling of blood occurred at baseline, cycle 4 day 1, and cycle 7 day 1. Notes on this clone: Antigen: not known.

The material was CD4+ or CD8+ T cells sorted from blood, obtained in a trial of the OX40 agonist ivuxolimab. The clonotype originates from an adult with an advanced solid tumor such as melanoma, head and neck, liver or kidney cancer.

The CDR3 loop is CASSENRERAFF. As DNA, the CDR3 is TGTGCCAGCAGTGAGAACAGGGAGCGAGCTTTCTTT. The chain recombines TRBV6-1 with TRBJ1-1; D might be TRBD1 (6 bases). The CDR3 length is 12 residues. Germline values: CDR1 MNHNS, CDR2 SASEGT. The ends were cut back, 3 bases at V and 10 bases at J, with 12 bases in the middle.